A selection of T cell receptor beta chains follows, all from one sample in a study of OX40 agonist ivuxolimab in advanced cancers. Profiling relied on immunoSEQ multiplex PCR, and the TCRdb table lists in-frame clones only, not all of them. The sample shows approximately 71,000 clones, around 94% of them seen only once. The material was CD4+ or CD8+ T cells sorted from blood, obtained in a trial of the OX40 agonist ivuxolimab. These receptors were collected from an adult with an advanced solid tumor such as melanoma, head and neck, liver or kidney cancer. CDR3s include the opening cysteine and the closing phenylalanine or tryptophan. A D gene is named only where the DNA matches it firmly. Clone size is given for some rows only: seen once, a few or many times, or a class if the clone is expanded.

TRBJ2-2	TRBV29-1	TRBD2	NA	CSVVKSGDNTGELFF	TGCAGCGTTGTGAAGAGCGGGGATAACACCGGGGAGCTGTTTTTT
TRBJ2-7	TRBV2	NA	once	CASSQGHGRFHEQYF	TGTGCCAGCAGCCAGGGGCACGGACGTTTCCACGAGCAGTACTTC
TRBJ2-1	TRBV2	NA	NA	CASSVGESSYNEQFF	TGTGCCAGCAGTGTGGGGGAGAGCTCCTACAATGAGCAGTTCTTC
TRBJ2-7	TRBV9	NA	NA	CASSPTGSSTYEQYF	TGTGCCAGCAGCCCCACAGGGAGTTCCACCTACGAGCAGTACTTC
TRBJ1-2	TRBV5-4	NA	once	CASSFRKPYGYTF	TGTGCCAGCAGCTTTCGGAAGCCCTATGGCTACACCTTC
TRBJ1-2	TRBV9	TRBD1	once	CASSVDPRTGPSYGYTF	TGTGCCAGCAGCGTAGACCCTCGGACAGGGCCCTCCTATGGCTACACCTTC
TRBJ2-5	TRBV7-8	NA	NA	CASSLFGRVGETQYF	TGTGCCAGCAGCTTATTTGGCAGGGTAGGGGAGACCCAGTACTTC
TRBJ1-1	TRBV9	NA	once	CASSVGIQGENTEAFF	TGTGCCAGCAGCGTAGGAATACAGGGTGAAAACACTGAAGCTTTCTTT
TRBJ2-7	TRBV7-6	TRBD2	NA	CASSSTVRTSGEYEQYF	TGTGCCAGCAGCTCCACGGTGCGGACTAGCGGAGAGTACGAGCAGTACTTC
TRBJ1-1	TRBV5-1	TRBD1	NA	CASSLQDRENTEAFF	TGCGCCAGCAGCTTGCAGGACAGGGAGAACACTGAAGCTTTCTTT
TRBJ1-1	TRBV12-5	TRBD1	NA	CASGFIVRGREDTEAFF	TGTGCTAGTGGTTTTATAGTAAGGGGGCGCGAGGACACTGAAGCTTTCTTT
TRBJ2-7	TRBV19	NA	NA	CASSISPLAAYEQYF	TGTGCCAGTAGTATATCCCCCTTAGCGGCCTACGAGCAGTACTTC
TRBJ2-7	TRBV11-1	TRBD1	NA	CASSPHMGQGAYEQYF	TGTGCCAGCAGCCCGCACATGGGACAGGGGGCCTACGAGCAGTACTTC
TRBJ2-1	TRBV5-4	TRBD2	NA	CASSPRGGGEYNEQFF	TGTGCCAGCAGCCCGAGGGGCGGGGGAGAATACAATGAGCAGTTCTTC
TRBJ1-2	TRBV2	TRBD1	NA	CASGHPPGTEQEGYTF	TGTGCCAGCGGACACCCCCCCGGGACAGAACAAGAGGGCTACACCTTC
TRBJ2-3	TRBV28	TRBD2	NA	CASSHSGGPFSTDTQYF	TGTGCCAGCAGCCATTCGGGGGGGCCCTTTAGCACAGATACGCAGTATTTT
TRBJ2-7	TRBV5-1	NA	NA	CASSLQPPDTGYEQYF	TGCGCCAGCAGCCTACAACCTCCGGACACGGGGTACGAGCAGTACTTC
TRBJ2-5	TRBV27	TRBD1	NA	CASSPNDRGREETQYF	TGTGCCAGCAGTCCGAATGACAGGGGGCGCGAAGAGACCCAGTACTTC
TRBJ2-1	TRBV9	NA	NA	CASSPLSSGNEQFF	TGTGCCAGCAGCCCTCTTTCGTCTGGGAATGAGCAGTTCTTC
TRBJ1-5	TRBV10-1	NA	NA	CASSGCRSPSNQPQHF	TGCGCCAGCAGTGGGTGCCGCAGCCCTAGCAATCAGCCCCAGCATTTT
TRBJ1-4	TRBV15	TRBD1	NA	CATSPDREDEKLFF	TGTGCCACCAGCCCAGACAGGGAGGATGAAAAACTGTTTTTT
TRBJ2-7	TRBV5-4	NA	NA	CASSPTQRLYEQYF	TGTGCCAGCAGCCCCACGCAGCGCCTCTACGAGCAGTACTTC
TRBJ2-7	TRBV5-4	TRBD2	NA	CASSSGTTYYEQYF	TGTGCCAGCAGCTCCGGGACTACCTACTACGAGCAGTACTTC
TRBJ2-7	TRBV7-9	TRBD1	NA	CASSFGQGYAYEQYF	TGTGCCAGCAGCTTTGGACAGGGATACGCCTACGAGCAGTACTTC
TRBJ2-1	TRBV5-1	TRBD2	NA	CASSSRGLAGIYNEQFF	TGCGCCAGCAGCTCCCGCGGACTAGCGGGCATTTACAATGAGCAGTTCTTC
TRBJ1-2	TRBV19	NA	NA	CASSSAGAYGYTF	TGTGCCAGTAGTTCCGCAGGGGCCTATGGCTACACCTTC
TRBJ1-2	TRBV9	TRBD1	NA	CASSGFQTGRVDYGYTF	TGTGCCAGCAGCGGCTTTCAGACAGGGCGAGTGGACTATGGCTACACCTTC
TRBJ2-7	TRBV7-2	NA	NA	CASSEAGSGEQYF	TGTGCCAGCAGCGAGGCCGGGAGTGGTGAGCAGTACTTC
TRBJ1-5	TRBV7-8	NA	NA	CASSPGAGAVAQHF	TGTGCCAGCAGCCCCGGGGCGGGGGCGGTTGCCCAGCATTTT
TRBJ1-1	TRBV10-3	NA	few	CAISGVNTEAFF	TGTGCCATCAGTGGAGTGAACACTGAAGCTTTCTTT
TRBJ2-3	TRBV25-1	NA	once	CASSGGGPGWTDTQYF	TGTGCCAGCAGTGGTGGGGGGCCGGGGTGGACAGATACGCAGTATTTT
TRBJ1-2	TRBV7-2	TRBD1	NA	CASSFRGLVSLDGYTF	TGTGCCAGCAGCTTCAGGGGGTTGGTGTCATTGGATGGCTACACCTTC
TRBJ2-2	TRBV19	NA	NA	CASRWAGELFF	TGTGCCAGTAGATGGGCCGGGGAGCTGTTTTTT
TRBJ2-1	TRBV4-1	NA	NA	CASSQAGESYNEQFF	TGCGCCAGCAGCCAAGCGGGCGAATCATACAATGAGCAGTTCTTC
TRBJ1-1	TRBV27	TRBD1	NA	CASSPLTGGVDTEAFF	TGTGCCAGCAGTCCGTTGACAGGGGGCGTGGACACTGAAGCTTTCTTT
TRBJ2-1	TRBV6-5	NA	NA	CASSYSTRDEQFF	TGTGCCAGCAGTTACTCGACGCGCGATGAGCAGTTCTTC
TRBJ2-4	TRBV6-1	NA	NA	CASSEVDLAKNIQYF	TGTGCCAGCAGTGAAGTCGACCTAGCCAAAAACATTCAGTACTTC
TRBJ2-3	TRBV30	TRBD2	NA	CALGRGEGRATDTQYF	TGTGCTCTGGGTCGAGGGGAGGGCCGGGCCACAGATACGCAGTATTTT
TRBJ1-4	TRBV19	NA	NA	CAAGPEALKLFF	TGTGCCGCCGGGCCTGAGGCCCTAAAACTGTTTTTT
TRBJ2-7	TRBV19	NA	NA	CASRGKVDRYEQYF	TGTGCCAGTAGGGGGAAGGTTGATCGGTACGAGCAGTACTTC
TRBJ2-3	TRBV18	NA	NA	CASSPNHVGGDTDTQYF	TGTGCCAGCTCACCCAACCACGTGGGGGGAGACACAGATACGCAGTATTTT
TRBJ1-5	TRBV10-1	NA	once	CASSLNMGQPQHF	TGCGCCAGCAGCCTCAATATGGGTCAGCCCCAGCATTTT
TRBJ2-1	TRBV4-1	TRBD1	NA	CASSQVGQGVEEQFF	TGCGCCAGCAGCCAAGTGGGACAGGGGGTTGAAGAGCAGTTCTTC
TRBJ2-7	TRBV5-6	NA	NA	CASSLYNSYEQYF	TGTGCCAGCAGCTTGTATAACTCCTACGAGCAGTACTTC
TRBJ1-5	TRBV10-3	NA	NA	CAISEGTINQPQHF	TGTGCCATCAGTGAGGGGACAATCAATCAGCCCCAGCATTTT
TRBJ1-1	TRBV23-1	NA	NA	CASSQPPGPNTEAFF	TGCGCCAGCAGTCAACCCCCGGGACCGAACACTGAAGCTTTCTTT
TRBJ2-7	TRBV4-3	NA	NA	CASSQEQRKFYEQYF	TGCGCCAGCAGCCAAGAACAGCGCAAGTTCTACGAGCAGTACTTC
TRBJ2-3	TRBV5-1	TRBD2	NA	CAGAPAGGPTDTQYF	TGCGCCGGAGCCCCAGCGGGGGGGCCCACAGATACGCAGTATTTT
TRBJ2-5	TRBV5-4	NA	NA	CASSPGTGEETQYF	TGTGCCAGCAGCCCTGGGACGGGGGAAGAGACCCAGTACTTC
TRBJ2-5	TRBV5-5	NA	once	CASSSYGQTLQETQYF	TGTGCCAGCAGCTCTTACGGACAGACTCTACAAGAGACCCAGTACTTC
TRBJ1-1	TRBV27	TRBD1	NA	CASSLGTGGGYTEAFF	TGTGCCAGCAGTTTAGGGACAGGGGGCGGATACACTGAAGCTTTCTTT
TRBJ2-5	TRBV29-1	NA	NA	CSVEPPSRVRQPKETQYF	TGCAGCGTTGAACCTCCCTCCCGGGTCAGACAACCTAAAGAGACCCAGTACTTC
TRBJ1-4	TRBV4-1	NA	NA	CASSQEGLGETNEKLFF	TGCGCCAGCAGCCAGGAGGGGCTGGGGGAAACTAATGAAAAACTGTTTTTT
TRBJ1-1	TRBV10-3	NA	NA	CAIISGTEAFF	TGTGCCATCATTTCTGGCACGGAAGCTTTCTTT
TRBJ2-7	TRBV19	TRBD2	NA	CASSIGGLGLYEQYF	TGTGCCAGTAGTATCGGGGGACTAGGACTCTACGAGCAGTACTTC
TRBJ2-6	TRBV27	NA	NA	CASSLSGLSGANVLTF	TGTGCCAGCAGTTTATCGGGTCTCTCTGGGGCCAACGTCCTGACTTTC
TRBJ2-1	TRBV19	NA	NA	CASSIGHSSYNEQFF	TGTGCCAGTAGTATCGGTCACAGCTCCTACAATGAGCAGTTCTTC
TRBJ1-5	TRBV10-3	NA	NA	CAISDGDRNQPQHF	TGTGCCATCAGCGACGGGGACCGCAATCAGCCCCAGCATTTT
TRBJ1-1	TRBV7-6	NA	NA	CASSLLGFGNTEAFF	TGTGCCAGCAGCTTACTGGGATTTGGGAACACTGAAGCTTTCTTT
TRBJ1-5	TRBV27	TRBD1	NA	CASSLGPRDRAYSNQPQHF	TGTGCCAGCAGTTTAGGGCCTCGGGACAGAGCGTATAGCAATCAGCCCCAGCATTTT